Listed here are 27 T cell receptor beta chains from one sample, sequenced in a study of T cells in Graves' hyperthyroidism and ophthalmopathy (dated 2019 in TCRdb). Libraries were built with multiplex PCR. The sample was run on an Illumina HiSeq 2000. The TCR beta CDR3 regions were amplified from the RNA transcripts. A first-round RT-PCR of the TCR CDR3 used the HTBI primer set with the Qiagen OneStep RT-PCR kit. TCRdb reprocessed the public reads (quality trimming at Q25 with fastp, clone calling with MiXCR) and kept in-frame beta chains. When rows share a CDR3 protein, they turn into one entry using the most common DNA and genes. This sample comprises some 350,000 distinct CDR3 sequences, 19% of them detected only once. The ten largest clones represent around 4% of the sample. Sequencing input: blood. These receptors were taken from a woman aged 18 to 35 with Graves' hyperthyroidism.

This clonotype showed up many times. The chain combines TRBV28 with TRBJ1-1; 8 bases are a match to TRBD1. Losses at the gene ends were 7 bases for V and 1 base for J; bases not matched to a gene: 8. The V gene's germline CDR1 is MDHEN and CDR2 SYDVKM. The CDR3 sequence is 15 residues long. In DNA form, the CDR3 reads TGTGCCAGCACCCCCCAGGGGGCAGCGAACACTGAAGCTTTCTTT. As protein: CASTPQGAANTEAFF.

There are many counts of this clonotype. DNA for the CDR3: TGTGCCAGCAGTTTTGCCCACTACTATGGCTACACCTTC. Its protein product is CASSFAHYYGYTF. The chain couples TRBV12-3 or TRBV12-4 to TRBJ1-2; no definite D call. CDR3 length: 13 residues. With 3 bases removed from V and 3 bases from J, the gap between germline ends came to 8 bases.

At least ten counts were recorded for this clonotype. The V and J genes are TRBV30 and TRBJ2-3; 11 bases match TRBD2. CDR1 is GTSNPN and CDR2 is SVGIG in the germline V gene (reference sequence). This CDR3 spans 14 amino acids. The V segment lost 2 bases and the J segment 11 bases; nucleotides outside the gene matches: 9. CDR3 bases: TGTGCCTGGAGTCCTAGCGGGGGGCCCTGGGGGCAGTATTTT. Translated, it gives CAWSPSGGPWGQYF.

Many counts were recorded for this clonotype. V and J are TRBV5-1 and TRBJ2-7; no definite D call. The length of the CDR3 is 14 residues. Germline assignment: CDR1 SGHRS and CDR2 YFSETQ. Trimming stripped 0 bases from V and 6 bases from J, with 13 bases between. The CDR3 DNA sequence: TGCGCCAGCAGCTTGGCGGGCCCGGCCGGCGAGCAGTACTTC. Residues: CASSLAGPAGEQYF.

The chain employs TRBV5-4 and TRBJ2-2; D might be TRBD1 (5 bases). Germline CDR1 is SGHNT and CDR2 is YYREEE (reference sequence). Deletions cut 2 bases from V and 4 bases from J, with 12 bases between. There are 15 residues in the CDR3. The CDR3 here is CASSFTRVSTGELFF. In nucleotides, the CDR3 is TGTGCCAGCAGCTTCACCAGGGTTAGCACCGGGGAGCTGTTTTTT.

This clonotype was found many times. The chain has TRBV12-3 or TRBV12-4 and TRBJ1-2, with TRBD1 matching over 8 bases. After removal of 1 base from V and 4 bases from J, the junction contained 8 bases not matched to a gene. This CDR3 is 16 amino acids long. The CDR3 DNA follows: TGTGCCAGCAGTTTAGGGTGGACAGGGTCGGGCTATGGCTACACCTTC. Protein sequence: CASSLGWTGSGYGYTF.

Many counts were recorded for this clonotype. The genes are TRBV13 and TRBJ1-1, with D possibly being TRBD1 (5 bases). CDR3 length: 17 amino acids. The V gene's germline CDR1 is PRHDT and CDR2 FYEKMQ (reference sequence). Between the trimmed V and J ends, which lost 1 base and 1 base, there was a span of 16 bases. The CDR3 protein is CASSLVGVDTWNTEAFF. CDR3 bases: TGTGCCAGCAGCTTAGTAGGAGTGGACACTTGGAACACTGAAGCTTTCTTT.

This clonotype was seen at least ten times. The chain couples TRBV6-5 to TRBJ1-2, with D tentatively TRBD1 (6 bases). The CDR3 spans 14 residues. Looked up from germline, CDR1 is MNHEY and CDR2 is SVGAGI. Deletions cut 2 bases from V and 3 bases from J, with 10 bases between. The CDR3 spells CASSYRQADYGYTF. The CDR3, as DNA: TGTGCCAGCAGTTACAGACAGGCCGACTATGGCTACACCTTC.

This clonotype has a count of ten or more. The rearrangement links TRBV6-5 to TRBJ2-5, with D perhaps matching TRBD1 (7 bases). CDR1 MNHEY and CDR2 SVGAGI come from the germline V gene. There are 15 residues in the CDR3. Trimming shortened V by 4 bases and J by 5 bases, and 17 bases separated the two germline ends. CDR3 coding DNA: TGTGCCAGCAGTTTAACAATTCAGGGGGGTGAGACCCAGTACTTC. This gives the protein CASSLTIQGGETQYF.

The sample holds a few counts of this clonotype. Sequence at one end of the junction differs from germline and may be a read error. DNA of the CDR3: TGCAGCGTTGAAGACAGCGGGCGATATGGCTACATCTTC. Encoded protein: CSVEDSGRYGYIF. V is TRBV29-1 and J is TRBJ1-2; D is uncertain. This CDR3 spans 13 amino acids. Germline assignment: CDR1 SQVTM and CDR2 ANQGSEA.

This clonotype was found many times. The rearrangement uses TRBV29-1 and TRBJ2-7; possible D gene TRBD1, 6 bases. The length of the CDR3 is 13 residues. CDR1 is SQVTM and CDR2 is ANQGSEA in the germline V gene. V was pared by 3 bases and J by 0 bases, with 9 bases between. The CDR3 coding sequence is TGCAGCGTTGAGGGACACAACTCCTACGAGCAGTACTTC. This encodes CSVEGHNSYEQYF.

This clonotype was seen only a few times. One end of the junction varies from germline; a read error may be responsible. The V gene is TRBV20-1, the J gene TRBJ2-4; D gene uncertain. This CDR3 has 15 amino acids. Germline V CDR1 and CDR2: DFQATT, SNEGSKA (reference sequence). DNA for the CDR3: TGCAGTGCCCGAGCCCGAGCAGGCGCCAAAAACATTAAGTACTTC. The encoded protein is CSARARAGAKNIKYF.

This clonotype was counted many times. V is TRBV28 and J is TRBJ1-5; the D is unclear. Germline V CDR1 and CDR2: MDHEN, SYDVKM. This CDR3 spans 17 amino acids. Trimming removed 5 bases from V and 0 bases from J, with 17 bases in between. The CDR3 nucleotides are TGTGCCAGCAGTCCCATGAGAGACCTCTATAGCAATCAGCCCCAGCATTTT. As protein: CASSPMRDLYSNQPQHF.

There are a few counts of this clonotype. The V gene is TRBV20-1, the J gene TRBJ2-5, with 12 positions matching TRBD2. The V gene end was trimmed by 2 bases and the J gene end by 5 bases; junction bases not matched to a gene: 6. This CDR3 contains 15 residues. Germline V gene lookup returns CDR1 DFQATT and CDR2 SNEGSKA (reference sequence). The CDR3 region has the DNA TGCAGTGCTAGACTAGCGGGGGGGCCGCCGGAGACCCAGTACTTC. The encoded protein is CSARLAGGPPETQYF.

This clonotype occurred many times. This chain joins TRBV29-1 and TRBJ2-5; possibly TRBD2 for D (5 bases). This CDR3 has 13 residues. V was pared by 6 bases and J by 1 base, with 12 bases between. Germline CDR1 SQVTM, CDR2 ANQGSEA. The CDR3 protein is CSVETRAQETQYF. CDR3 nucleotide sequence: TGCAGCGTGGAAACTAGGGCCCAAGAGACCCAGTACTTC.

Worth noting for this clonotype: A much larger clone is a single base away; this may be a read error. This chain uses TRBV6-2 or TRBV6-3 with TRBJ1-2; no clear D. Germline CDR1 and CDR2: MNHEY and SVGEGT. This CDR3 region has 16 residues. For the CDR3, the DNA is TGTGCCAGCAGCCCAGGTGGACGTGGTTCCTTAGAGGGCTTCACCTTC. Protein sequence: CASSPGGRGSLEGFTF.

This clonotype has a count of ten or more. The V and J genes are TRBV28 and TRBJ1-6; 12 bases match TRBD1. Trimming cost V 7 bases and J 8 bases; bases outside gene matches: 6. CDR1 is MDHEN, CDR2 SYDVKM, per germline. The CDR3 extends over 15 amino acids. The CDR3 loop is CASNPGTGGDSPLHF. The CDR3 nucleotides read TGTGCCAGCAACCCAGGGACAGGGGGCGATTCACCCCTCCACTTT.

This clonotype occurred many times. The genes are TRBV12-5 and TRBJ2-3, with TRBD1 matching 8 bases. The J segment lost 6 bases and the V segment lost 6 bases, leaving 8 bases of the junction unmatched. The CDR3 extends over 14 amino acids. Germline assignment: CDR1 LGHNT and CDR2 FRNRAP. CDR3 sequence (DNA): TGTGCTAGTGGCTCCGACAGGGGTATGGATACGCAGTATTTT. The encoded protein is CASGSDRGMDTQYF. Supplemented by reference TRBV12-5 and TRBJ2-3, the full variable domain reads DARVTQTPRHKVTEMGQEVTMRCQPILGHNTVFWYRQTMMQGLELLAYFRNRAPLDDSGMPKDRFSAEMPDATLATLKIQPSEPRDSAVYFCASGSDRGMDTQYFGPGTRLTVL.

The J gene is TRBJ2-5, the V gene TRBV5-6; the D gene is possibly TRBD1 (6 bases). The germline V and J ends were trimmed by 6 bases and 1 base, with 13 bases remaining between them. This CDR3 comprises 14 residues. Germline CDR1 reads SGHDT; CDR2 reads YYEEEE. The CDR3 loop reads CASTQGTLQETQYF. The CDR3 nucleotides read TGTGCCAGCACCCAAGGGACACTCCAAGAGACCCAGTACTTC.

In this sample, this clonotype turned up many times. The rearrangement uses TRBV30 and TRBJ1-2; no clear D gene. Germline V gives CDR1 GTSNPN, CDR2 SVGIG (reference sequence). V dropped 0 bases and J dropped 8 bases, with 7 bases sitting between them. The CDR3 spans 11 residues. Written as DNA, the CDR3 is TGTGCCTGGAGTGTTAGCTTAGGCTACACCTTC. Amino acids: CAWSVSLGYTF.

This clonotype was seen at least ten times. It may be a read error: a sequence one base away is much more abundant. V is TRBV24-1 and J is TRBJ1-2; a possible D gene is TRBD1 (6 bases). The CDR3 sequence is 16 residues long. CDR1 is KGHDR, CDR2 SFDVKD, per germline. The V end lost 9 bases, the J end lost 7 bases, and 26 bases lay between the germline ends. Here the CDR3 reads CATSQDGGGAHCGYTF. For the CDR3, the DNA is TGTGCCACCTCTCAGGATGGCGGGGGCGCCCACTGTGGCTACACCTTC.

This clonotype was detected many times. This chain joins TRBV10-3 and TRBJ1-1, with TRBD1 matching 7 bases. The CDR3 contains 14 residues. Germline values: CDR1 ENHRY, CDR2 SYGVKD. CDR3 in DNA: TGTGCGACCTCCCGAAAGAAGGGGGCCGAAGAAGCTTTCTTT. Its protein is CATSRKKGAEEAFF.

There are many counts of this clonotype. The chain has TRBV5-1 and TRBJ1-1; D unresolved. This CDR3 comprises 11 residues. CDR1 is SGHRS and CDR2 is YFSETQ in the germline V gene. The V and J ends lost 4 bases and 7 bases respectively, with 8 bases between them. DNA of the CDR3: TGCGCCAGCAGCGAAGACGGTGAAGCTTTCTTT. This sequence encodes CASSEDGEAFF.

A note on this clonotype: The CDR3 carries no conserved terminal phenylalanine or tryptophan, so it likely arises from a read error. The limits of the CDR3 on the DNA are not certain, so only TCRdb's listed CDR3 is given. The chain has TRBV6-5 and TRBJ2-2. From its first to its last residue, the CDR3 has 17 amino acids. Germline CDR1 reads MNHEY; CDR2 reads SVGAGI. CDR3 in amino acids: CASSYLGRLANTGELLL.

This clonotype was counted between two and nine times. The genes are TRBV18 and TRBJ1-5; D may be TRBD1 (6 bases). Per germline, CDR1 KGHSH and CDR2 LQKENI. The CDR3 runs 17 residues. Deletions cut 5 bases from V and 2 bases from J, with 19 bases between. CDR3 in DNA: TGTGCCAGCTCATCCATCAGGGGAGGGTTTGGCAATCAGCCCCAGCATTTT. Its protein is CASSSIRGGFGNQPQHF.

This clonotype was seen at least ten times. The CDR3 here is CSARDLTGADFEQYF. The CDR3 nucleotides are TGCAGTGCTAGAGATCTAACAGGTGCCGACTTCGAGCAGTACTTC. This chain uses TRBV20-1 with TRBJ2-7, with D possibly TRBD1 on 5 matching bases. The CDR3 totals 15 residues. Deletions cut 0 bases from V and 6 bases from J, with 18 bases between. In germline, CDR1 is DFQATT, CDR2 SNEGSKA (reference sequence).

This clonotype was picked up many times. J is TRBJ2-5 and V is TRBV20-1; D is possibly TRBD1 (5 bases). Germline V gene lookup returns CDR1 DFQATT and CDR2 SNEGSKA (reference sequence). Trimming removed 3 bases from V and 0 bases from J, with 14 bases in between. The CDR3 totals 15 residues. The CDR3 DNA reads TGCAGTGCTAGGCCCAAGGACACCTACCAAGAGACCCAGTACTTC. Translating gives CSARPKDTYQETQYF.